This T cell receptor (beta chain) emerged from a study of shared clonotypes between healthy human individuals. Study-level results: Non-shared clonotypes were found to have lower generation probabilities than the clonotypes that were shared by all four of the sorted-subset donors. Sharing across a few donors was seen in 4.5% to 6.5% of naive CD4 clonotypes.

Comment on this clone: The antigen is undetermined.

Germline lookup yields CDR1 MNHEY and CDR2 SVGAGI. V was cut by 6 bases and J by 8 bases, with 13 bases left in between. The CDR3 loop spans 12 amino acids. Donors included only healthy HIV-negative adults lacking recent acute infections or vaccinations. Caucasian adults living in Nashville, Tennessee, provided all samples. Profiling relied on immunoSEQ multiplex PCR, and the TCRdb table lists in-frame clones only, not all of them. Altogether 1 million to 1.3 million clones are present, around 78% being singletons, with the ten largest covering 0.6% to 0.75%. The sequence was obtained from a man aged 18 to 29 in good health. Some clones in this sample may be carry-over from other donors' samples. This chain links TRBV6-5 with TRBJ1-1, with D maybe TRBD1 (6 bases). Sequenced material: memory CD4+ T cells from PBMCs. Subset noted: CD45RA-negative fraction. Written as DNA, the CDR3 is TGTGCCAGCAGAGTCCCGACAGGCGAAGCTTTCTTT. Amino acids: CASRVPTGEAFF.